One T cell receptor beta chain is described in this entry. Its antigen is not known. The library attached unique molecular identifiers to individual cDNA molecules. The authors' processing: Counts of TCRs in each sample centred on a median of around 99,000 and extended from around 24,000 to 710,000. TCRdb passed the reads through MiXCR, listing each CDR3 protein once. The V and J calls and clone size come from TCRdb's table, not from the authors' own analysis. Of about 120,000 distinct CDR3 sequences listed, 8% to 9.5% are singletons. The sample originates from a study of human T cells and chemical hapten exposure. Total RNA was isolated from whole blood that had not been fractionated. There are 13 residues in the CDR3. V dropped 10 bases and J dropped 7; count of bases not matched to a gene: 8. Germline loops: CDR1 MGHDK, CDR2 SYGVNS. Study-wide points: After DPC sensitization, TCRs above 1 in 1000 frequency showed no change.

V gene TRBV25-1 combines with J gene TRBJ2-1; 9 nucleotides agree with TRBD1. This clonotype originated in a human donor in good health. Some clones in this sample may be carry-over from other donors' samples. Material for sequencing was whole blood. The CDR3 DNA reads as TGTGCCACGACAGGGGGAATGATTAATGAGCAGTTCTTC. Its protein product is CATTGGMINEQFF. Variable domain in full (rest from reference TRBV25-1 and TRBJ2-1): EADIYQTPRYLVIGTGKKITLECSQTMGHDKMYWYQQDPGMELHLIHYSYGVNSTEKGDLSSESTVSRIRTEHFPLTLESARPSHTSQYLCATTGGMINEQFFGPGTRLTVL.